These T cell receptor beta chains were read from a single sample in a study of blood T cell repertoires in COVID-19. Produced via immunoSEQ multiplex PCR; TCRdb's table is partial and in-frame only. The repertoire consists of around 30,000 clones, with around 91% occurring once and the leading ten covering about 21%. Sequences were obtained from peripheral blood. The receptors stem from a man older than 75 with acute or convalescent COVID-19. The CDR3 runs from the conserved cysteine through the conserved F or W. The order of the fields is clone size, D gene, V gene, J gene, CDR3 DNA, CDR3 protein. A D gene is named only where the DNA matches it firmly. Clone sizes are given selectively: once, few, many, or a class where the clone is expanded.

abundance: .
d_gene: .
v_gene: TRBV6-5
j_gene: TRBJ1-1
CDR3nt: TGTGCCAGCAGCCGACCGGGACACCTGAACACTGAAGCTTTCTTT
CDR3aa: CASSRPGHLNTEAFF

abundance: .
d_gene: TRBD1
v_gene: TRBV11-2
j_gene: TRBJ1-1
CDR3nt: TGTGCCAGCAGGAGGACAGGGGAAACTGAAGCTTTCTTT
CDR3aa: CASRRTGETEAFF

abundance: .
d_gene: .
v_gene: TRBV28
j_gene: TRBJ1-4
CDR3nt: TGTGCCAGCACCGGGGGGGGCACTAATGAAAAACTGTTTTTT
CDR3aa: CASTGGGTNEKLFF

abundance: .
d_gene: .
v_gene: TRBV6-4
j_gene: TRBJ2-5
CDR3nt: TGTGCCAGCATCAGACAGGGACTAGAGGGGGGAGAGACCCAGTACTTC
CDR3aa: CASIRQGLEGGETQYF

abundance: .
d_gene: .
v_gene: TRBV19
j_gene: TRBJ2-5
CDR3nt: TGTGCCAGTAGTCCCAAGGGAACGGGAAGACAAGAGACCCAGTACTTC
CDR3aa: CASSPKGTGRQETQYF

abundance: .
d_gene: TRBD1
v_gene: TRBV29-1
j_gene: TRBJ2-7
CDR3nt: TGCAGCGTTGATGGACAGGGGCATCCCTACGAGCAGTACTTC
CDR3aa: CSVDGQGHPYEQYF

abundance: .
d_gene: .
v_gene: TRBV2
j_gene: TRBJ2-4
CDR3nt: TGTGCCAGCAGTGGGGGGACTCTTATAGCCAAAAACATTCAGTACTTC
CDR3aa: CASSGGTLIAKNIQYF

abundance: .
d_gene: .
v_gene: TRBV3-1/TRBV3-2
j_gene: TRBJ2-2
CDR3nt: TGTGCCAGCAGCCAGCGGGGGCCAGGCACCGGGGAGCTGTTTTTT
CDR3aa: CASSQRGPGTGELFF

abundance: few
d_gene: .
v_gene: TRBV11-2
j_gene: TRBJ1-2
CDR3nt: TGTGCCAGCAGCTTAGGGCCCTATGGCTACACCTTC
CDR3aa: CASSLGPYGYTF

abundance: .
d_gene: .
v_gene: TRBV30
j_gene: TRBJ1-4
CDR3nt: TGTGCCTGGAGTGTACTGGTTGGTGAAAAACTGTTTTTT
CDR3aa: CAWSVLVGEKLFF

abundance: .
d_gene: .
v_gene: TRBV19
j_gene: TRBJ1-2
CDR3nt: TGTGCCAGTAAGACAGTCCTTGGCTACACCTTC
CDR3aa: CASKTVLGYTF

abundance: .
d_gene: TRBD1
v_gene: TRBV6-4
j_gene: TRBJ1-2
CDR3nt: TGTGCCAGCAGTGACTCGGGACAGGGGGCTCATGGCTACACCTTC
CDR3aa: CASSDSGQGAHGYTF

abundance: .
d_gene: .
v_gene: TRBV12-3/TRBV12-4
j_gene: TRBJ1-1
CDR3nt: TGTGCCAGCAGTTCCGGGGGAATGGAAGCTTTCTTT
CDR3aa: CASSSGGMEAFF

abundance: .
d_gene: .
v_gene: TRBV7-6
j_gene: TRBJ1-2
CDR3nt: TGTGCCAGCAGCTTAAGACAGGACACAAACTATGGCTACACCTTC
CDR3aa: CASSLRQDTNYGYTF

abundance: .
d_gene: TRBD1
v_gene: TRBV5-6
j_gene: TRBJ2-7
CDR3nt: TGTGCCAGCAGCGGGGACAGATCGCCCTACGAGCAGTACTTC
CDR3aa: CASSGDRSPYEQYF

abundance: .
d_gene: .
v_gene: TRBV5-5
j_gene: TRBJ1-1
CDR3nt: TGTGCCAGCAGCGTGACAGTGAACACTGAAGCTTTCTTT
CDR3aa: CASSVTVNTEAFF

abundance: .
d_gene: TRBD1
v_gene: TRBV19
j_gene: TRBJ1-5
CDR3nt: TGTGCCAGTAGTGACTGGACAGGTAGCAATCAGCCCCAGCATTTT
CDR3aa: CASSDWTGSNQPQHF

abundance: .
d_gene: .
v_gene: TRBV3-1/TRBV3-2
j_gene: TRBJ1-2
CDR3nt: TGTGCCAGCAGCCAAGATCAGGGGCTCGTCTACACCTTC
CDR3aa: CASSQDQGLVYTF

abundance: .
d_gene: .
v_gene: TRBV28
j_gene: TRBJ2-1
CDR3nt: TGTGCCAGCAGTTGGGGCCCGGGGGTCGGTGAGCAGTTCTTC
CDR3aa: CASSWGPGVGEQFF

abundance: .
d_gene: TRBD1
v_gene: TRBV4-1
j_gene: TRBJ1-1
CDR3nt: TGCGCCAGCAGCCAAAGAGGGGACAGCAGGACTGAAGCTTTCTTT
CDR3aa: CASSQRGDSRTEAFF

abundance: .
d_gene: TRBD2
v_gene: TRBV18
j_gene: TRBJ2-1
CDR3nt: TGTGCCAGCTCACCCACTAGCGGGGGGGCATACAATGAGCAGTTCTTC
CDR3aa: CASSPTSGGAYNEQFF

abundance: .
d_gene: .
v_gene: TRBV5-1
j_gene: TRBJ2-6
CDR3nt: TGCGCCAGCAGCTCAGAAGGGGGTCCTGGGGCCAACGTCCTGACTTTC
CDR3aa: CASSSEGGPGANVLTF

abundance: .
d_gene: .
v_gene: TRBV6-5
j_gene: TRBJ1-1
CDR3nt: TGTGCCAGCACCTATACCGTGAACACTGAAGCTTTCTTT
CDR3aa: CASTYTVNTEAFF

abundance: .
d_gene: TRBD1
v_gene: TRBV3-1/TRBV3-2
j_gene: TRBJ2-7
CDR3nt: TGTGCCAGCAGCCAAGACACGACAGGGTCCCACGAGCAGTACTTC
CDR3aa: CASSQDTTGSHEQYF

abundance: .
d_gene: .
v_gene: TRBV27
j_gene: TRBJ1-2
CDR3nt: TGTGCCAGCAGCCTCCGGGGGGGAACCTATGGCTACACCTTC
CDR3aa: CASSLRGGTYGYTF

abundance: .
d_gene: TRBD2
v_gene: TRBV6-1
j_gene: TRBJ2-5
CDR3nt: TGTGCCAGCAGTGAAGTATGGGGGGGACAAGAGACCCAGTACTTC
CDR3aa: CASSEVWGGQETQYF

abundance: once
d_gene: TRBD1
v_gene: TRBV7-2
j_gene: TRBJ2-7
CDR3nt: TGTGCCAGCAGCACTGACAGGGGGTACTACGAGCAGTACTTC
CDR3aa: CASSTDRGYYEQYF

abundance: .
d_gene: TRBD2
v_gene: TRBV7-3
j_gene: TRBJ2-1
CDR3nt: TGTGCCAGCAGCTTTAGCGGGGGGGCCTTTGAGCAGTTCTTC
CDR3aa: CASSFSGGAFEQFF

abundance: .
d_gene: TRBD1
v_gene: TRBV5-1
j_gene: TRBJ1-2
CDR3nt: TGCGCCAGCAGCTTGGACAGGGGCTATGGCTACACCTTC
CDR3aa: CASSLDRGYGYTF

abundance: .
d_gene: TRBD2
v_gene: TRBV24-1
j_gene: TRBJ2-1
CDR3nt: TGTGCCACCAGTGACCCGGGACTAGTGGATGGGGACTACAATGAGCAGTTCTTC
CDR3aa: CATSDPGLVDGDYNEQFF

abundance: few
d_gene: .
v_gene: TRBV19
j_gene: TRBJ1-1
CDR3nt: TGTGCCAGTAAAGGCAGGGCAAACACTGAAGCTTTCTTT
CDR3aa: CASKGRANTEAFF

abundance: .
d_gene: .
v_gene: TRBV27
j_gene: TRBJ1-5
CDR3nt: TGTGCCAGCAGTCGCCGCCAGGACAATCAGCCCCAGCATTTT
CDR3aa: CASSRRQDNQPQHF

abundance: .
d_gene: TRBD1
v_gene: TRBV2
j_gene: TRBJ2-5
CDR3nt: TGTGCCAGCATCGGGACAGGGGGTAGGGAGACCCAGTACTTC
CDR3aa: CASIGTGGRETQYF

abundance: .
d_gene: TRBD1
v_gene: TRBV29-1
j_gene: TRBJ2-7
CDR3nt: TGCAGCGTTGAGCCAACAGGGGGCCACGAGCAGTACTTC
CDR3aa: CSVEPTGGHEQYF

abundance: .
d_gene: .
v_gene: TRBV6-2/TRBV6-3
j_gene: TRBJ1-1
CDR3nt: TGTGCCAGCAGCGAGAAGTATGAAGCTTTCTTT
CDR3aa: CASSEKYEAFF

abundance: .
d_gene: .
v_gene: TRBV15
j_gene: TRBJ2-2
CDR3nt: TGTGCCACCAGTCCCCGGAGGCCAGTTGAGGCCGGGGAGCTGTTTTTT
CDR3aa: CATSPRRPVEAGELFF

abundance: .
d_gene: .
v_gene: TRBV5-1
j_gene: TRBJ1-1
CDR3nt: TGCGCCAGCCAGGGCGCGACCGGGCGGGGAAACGCTGAAGCTTTCTTT
CDR3aa: CASQGATGRGNAEAFF

abundance: .
d_gene: TRBD1
v_gene: TRBV11-2
j_gene: TRBJ1-1
CDR3nt: TGTGCCAGCAGCGTCCGACAGGGGGTGAACACTGAAGCTTTCTTT
CDR3aa: CASSVRQGVNTEAFF

abundance: .
d_gene: .
v_gene: TRBV5-1
j_gene: TRBJ2-6
CDR3nt: TGCGCCAGCAGCTTGGACAGCTTGAGCTCTGGGGCCAACGTCCTGACTTTC
CDR3aa: CASSLDSLSSGANVLTF

abundance: .
d_gene: .
v_gene: TRBV12-3/TRBV12-4
j_gene: TRBJ1-2
CDR3nt: TGTGCCAGCAGTTTAATCGCTACCTGGGGCTACACCTTC
CDR3aa: CASSLIATWGYTF

abundance: .
d_gene: .
v_gene: TRBV28
j_gene: TRBJ2-7
CDR3nt: TGTGCCACCGGAAGGGACAGGCGGGGGGAGCAGTACTTC
CDR3aa: CATGRDRRGEQYF

abundance: .
d_gene: .
v_gene: TRBV5-1
j_gene: TRBJ2-5
CDR3nt: TGCGCCAGCGCCACTCAAGAGACCCAGTACTTC
CDR3aa: CASATQETQYF

abundance: .
d_gene: .
v_gene: TRBV5-4
j_gene: TRBJ2-3
CDR3nt: TGTGCCAGCAGTACTGGGGGCAGGCGCACAGATACGCAGTATTTT
CDR3aa: CASSTGGRRTDTQYF

abundance: .
d_gene: TRBD1
v_gene: TRBV19
j_gene: TRBJ1-1
CDR3nt: TGTGCCAGTAGTACACAGGGGCACACTGAAGCTTTCTTT
CDR3aa: CASSTQGHTEAFF